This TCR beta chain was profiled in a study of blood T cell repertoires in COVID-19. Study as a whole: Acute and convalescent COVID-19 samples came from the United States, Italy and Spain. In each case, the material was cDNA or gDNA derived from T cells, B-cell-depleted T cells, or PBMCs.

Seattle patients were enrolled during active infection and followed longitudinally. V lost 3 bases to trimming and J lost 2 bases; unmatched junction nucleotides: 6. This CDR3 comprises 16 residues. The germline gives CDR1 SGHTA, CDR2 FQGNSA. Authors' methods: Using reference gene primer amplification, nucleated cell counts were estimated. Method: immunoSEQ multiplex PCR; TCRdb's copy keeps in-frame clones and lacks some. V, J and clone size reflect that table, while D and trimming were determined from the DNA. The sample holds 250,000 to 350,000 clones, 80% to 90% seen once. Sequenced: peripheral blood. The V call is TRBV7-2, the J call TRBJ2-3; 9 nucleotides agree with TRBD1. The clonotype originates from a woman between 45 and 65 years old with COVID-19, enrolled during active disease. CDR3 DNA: TGTGCCAGCAGCTTCGGGACAGGGCGTTCCACAGATACGCAGTATTTT. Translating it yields CASSFGTGRSTDTQYF.